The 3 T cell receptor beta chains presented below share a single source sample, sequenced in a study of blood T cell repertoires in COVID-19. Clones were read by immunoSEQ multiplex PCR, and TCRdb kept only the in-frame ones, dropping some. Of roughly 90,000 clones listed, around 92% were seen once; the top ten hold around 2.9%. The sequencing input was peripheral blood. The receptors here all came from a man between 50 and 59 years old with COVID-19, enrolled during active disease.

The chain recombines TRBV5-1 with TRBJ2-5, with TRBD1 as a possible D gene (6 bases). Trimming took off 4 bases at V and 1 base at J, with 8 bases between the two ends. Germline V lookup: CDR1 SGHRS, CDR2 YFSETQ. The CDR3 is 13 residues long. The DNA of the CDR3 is TGCGCCAGCAGCCGGGACACCCAAGAGACCCAGTACTTC. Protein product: CASSRDTQETQYF.

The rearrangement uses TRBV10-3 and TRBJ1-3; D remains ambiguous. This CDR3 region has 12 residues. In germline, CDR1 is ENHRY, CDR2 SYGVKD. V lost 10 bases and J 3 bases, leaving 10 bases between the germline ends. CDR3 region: CATGHVGNTIYF. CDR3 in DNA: TGTGCCACGGGTCACGTTGGAAACACCATATATTTT.

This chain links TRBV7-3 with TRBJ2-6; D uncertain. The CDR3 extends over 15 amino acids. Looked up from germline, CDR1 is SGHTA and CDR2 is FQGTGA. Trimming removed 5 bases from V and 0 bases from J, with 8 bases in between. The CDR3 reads CASSPLSSGANVLTF. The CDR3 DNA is TGTGCCAGCAGCCCCCTGAGCTCTGGGGCCAACGTCCTGACTTTC. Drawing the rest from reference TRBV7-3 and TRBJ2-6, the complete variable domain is GAGVSQTPSNKVTEKGKYVELRCDPISGHTALYWYRQSLGQGPEFLIYFQGTGAADDSGLPNDRFFAVRPEGSVSTLKIQRTERGDSAVYLCASSPLSSGANVLTFGAGSRLTVL.